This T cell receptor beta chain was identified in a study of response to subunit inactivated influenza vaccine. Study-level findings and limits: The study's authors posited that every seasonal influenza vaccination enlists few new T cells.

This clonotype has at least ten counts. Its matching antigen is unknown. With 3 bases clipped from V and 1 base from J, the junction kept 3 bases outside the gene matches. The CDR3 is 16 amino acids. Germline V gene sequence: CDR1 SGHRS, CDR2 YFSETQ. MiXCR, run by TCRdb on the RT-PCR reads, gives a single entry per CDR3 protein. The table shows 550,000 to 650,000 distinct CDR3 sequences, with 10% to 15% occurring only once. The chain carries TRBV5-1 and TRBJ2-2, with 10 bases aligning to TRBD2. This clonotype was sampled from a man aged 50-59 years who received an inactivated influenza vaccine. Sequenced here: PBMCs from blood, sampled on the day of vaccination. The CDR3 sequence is CASSSRLAGNTGELFF. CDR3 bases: TGCGCCAGCAGCTCCAGACTAGCGGGGAACACCGGGGAGCTGTTTTTT.